A selection of T cell receptor beta chains follows, all from one sample in a study of blood T cell repertoires in COVID-19. Libraries were prepared by immunoSEQ multiplex PCR; TCRdb keeps only in-frame clonotypes and omits some of them. The table lists 200,000 to 250,000 clones, approximately 85% of them singletons, with 8% to 10% in the top ten. Sequencing used peripheral blood. These receptors were taken from a woman older than 75 with COVID-19, enrolled during active disease. Each CDR3 is given with its conserved first and last residue.

CDR3: CASSQDPTPQETQYF
J: TRBJ2-5
V: TRBV4-1

CDR3: CASSLVGGVNEKLFF
J: TRBJ1-4
V: TRBV9

CDR3: CASRVDRTNTEAFF
J: TRBJ1-1
V: TRBV6-4

CDR3: CASSYGASSGNTIYF
J: TRBJ1-3
V: TRBV6-5

CDR3: CASSVVGTSSYNEQFF
J: TRBJ2-1
V: TRBV9

CDR3: CARGLGADTQYF
J: TRBJ2-3
V: TRBV2

CDR3: CASGLTVSGNTIYF
J: TRBJ1-3
V: TRBV12-5

CDR3: CSPTEAFF
J: TRBJ1-1
V: TRBV29-1

CDR3: CASTLGQVSNQPQHF
J: TRBJ1-5
V: TRBV28

CDR3: CASSIATAGTEAFF
J: TRBJ1-1
V: TRBV19

CDR3: CASNLAGQGLMNTEAFF
J: TRBJ1-1
V: TRBV19

CDR3: CASKQTQETQYF
J: TRBJ2-5
V: TRBV2

CDR3: CASSDAGTGSPYGYTF
J: TRBJ1-2
V: TRBV11-2

CDR3: CASSRRTGPLNTEAFF
J: TRBJ1-1
V: TRBV6-2/TRBV6-3

CDR3: CATSRGATGRETQYF
J: TRBJ2-5
V: TRBV15

CDR3: CAWSVRALLLF
J: TRBJ1-2
V: TRBV30

CDR3: CASSKRGQGSSEQYF
J: TRBJ2-7
V: TRBV21-1

CDR3: CASSLRQGYGYTF
J: TRBJ1-2
V: TRBV28

CDR3: CASSQGQVPYEQYF
J: TRBJ2-7
V: TRBV18

CDR3: CASSFWGLDETQYF
J: TRBJ2-5
V: TRBV5-5

CDR3: CATSARGTSDYNEQFF
J: TRBJ2-1
V: TRBV24-1

CDR3: CAWSDWTSGNQETQYF
J: TRBJ2-5
V: TRBV30

CDR3: CASRTGQVPAPQHF
J: TRBJ1-5
V: TRBV28

CDR3: CASSVGRGPSSYNEQFF
J: TRBJ2-1
V: TRBV10-2

CDR3: CASSLGPGQGNSPLHF
J: TRBJ1-6
V: TRBV7-2

CDR3: CASSSRTGRETQYF
J: TRBJ2-5
V: TRBV6-5

CDR3: CASTFLAGGSLQETQYF
J: TRBJ2-5
V: TRBV10-2

CDR3: CASSFWQNYGYTF
J: TRBJ1-2
V: TRBV28

CDR3: CASSPRLAGALDTQYF
J: TRBJ2-3
V: TRBV5-1

CDR3: CASSTTVYTEAFF
J: TRBJ1-1
V: TRBV7-2

CDR3: CASSAEQTSYNEQFF
J: TRBJ2-1
V: TRBV2

CDR3: CARSLALRVRDRATDTQYF
J: TRBJ2-3
V: TRBV7-5

CDR3: CASSYSMTGGQETQYF
J: TRBJ2-5
V: TRBV6-5

CDR3: CASRQGPSTEAFF
J: TRBJ1-1
V: TRBV19

CDR3: CASSQLVRETQYF
J: TRBJ2-5
V: TRBV18

CDR3: CASTSGSRGNEQFF
J: TRBJ2-1
V: TRBV6-5

CDR3: CASGIGTVYEKLFF
J: TRBJ1-4
V: TRBV6-5

CDR3: CASSQGTGGAETQYF
J: TRBJ2-5
V: TRBV4-3

CDR3: CATSRGRFESEQYF
J: TRBJ2-7
V: TRBV15

CDR3: CAWGPGQAPVSYGYTF
J: TRBJ1-2
V: TRBV30

CDR3: CASSFGTNQETQYF
J: TRBJ2-5
V: TRBV5-1

CDR3: CASSLAGGTYEQYF
J: TRBJ2-7
V: TRBV11-2

CDR3: CALRQGYNEQFF
J: TRBJ2-1
V: TRBV7-9

CDR3: CASRFDSQAFF
J: TRBJ1-1
V: TRBV6-5

CDR3: CASSERNRGGQTQEQFF
J: TRBJ2-1
V: TRBV6-1

CDR3: CASSPTWDSNGYTF
J: TRBJ1-2
V: TRBV19

CDR3: CATSDAVGLATGELFF
J: TRBJ2-2
V: TRBV24-1

CDR3: CASSPRQTNTGELFF
J: TRBJ2-2
V: TRBV18

CDR3: CASSITGLWSYTF
J: TRBJ1-2
V: TRBV19

CDR3: CASSLWTGNPYEQYF
J: TRBJ2-7
V: TRBV13

CDR3: CASGDRGQQETQYF
J: TRBJ2-5
V: TRBV7-9